This paragraph covers one T cell receptor (beta chain) sequence. A library of TCRbeta sequences, prepared with unique molecular identifiers, was generated. Via MiXCR, TCRdb re-called the PCR reads, giving one row per CDR3 protein. Seen here are about 160,000 distinct CDR3 sequences, around 10% observed once, and the top ten hold under 15%. Losses at the gene ends were 9 bases for V and 5 bases for J; bases not matched to a gene: 10. The CDR3 length is 14 residues. CDR1 and CDR2 (germline): LNHDA, SQIVND (reference sequence). The data were obtained in a study of T-cell reconstitution after alpha-beta-depleted transplantation in children.

This TCR derives from a boy younger than 10 with acute myeloid leukemia, due to receive a stem cell transplant. J is TRBJ1-1 and V is TRBV19; 9 bases agree with TRBD1. Sequenced material: PBMCs, taken before TCRalphabeta/CD19-depleted stem cell transplant. CDR3 bases: TGTGCCAGCATCTCGGGGACAGGGATAACTGAAGCTTTCTTT. Translating it yields CASISGTGITEAFF.